This T cell receptor (beta chain) came from a study of T cell responses to AZD1222 COVID-19 vaccine. General observations from the study: The study identified only five to seven AZD1222 recipients as seropositive at baseline.

Generated by immunoSEQ multiplex PCR, the TCRdb table keeps only in-frame clones and is missing some. The data contain around 100,000 clones, around 90% of them singletons. V lost 2 bases, J lost 3 bases, and 17 bases lay in between. This CDR3 spans 16 amino acids. Germline V gene sequence: CDR1 SGHTA, CDR2 FQGNSA. Comment on this clone: Its specificity is unknown.

This clonotype was sampled from an adult in good health. The sequenced sample was peripheral blood, obtained on day 0 of AZD1222 vaccination. The chain couples TRBV7-2 to TRBJ2-7, with a tentative D call TRBD1 (5 bases). The CDR3 here is CASSLMAGQGGYEQYF. The CDR3 DNA reads as TGTGCCAGCAGCTTAATGGCAGGGCAGGGTGGCTACGAGCAGTACTTC.